A selection of T cell receptor beta chains follows, all from one sample in a study of vaccination effects on CD4 cells after COVID-19. This table comes from immunoSEQ multiplex PCR, and its TCRdb copy is limited to in-frame clones, with some not included. Among over 60,000 clones listed, around 74% were seen once. These receptors have no known antigen. The sequencing used CD4+ T cells from PBMCs cultured with HCoV-229E spike peptides, collected after COVID-19 vaccination. The receptors come from a human donor who received a COVID-19 vaccine. CDR3s include the opening cysteine and the closing phenylalanine or tryptophan. The D gene is left open where the match is weak. Only part of the rows carry a size: once, few, many, or a class if the clone is expanded.

j_gene: TRBJ2-2
v_gene: TRBV19
d_gene: .
abundance: few
CDR3aa: CASSKGVNTGELFF
CDR3nt: TGTGCCAGTAGTAAGGGGGTAAACACCGGGGAGCTGTTTTTT

j_gene: TRBJ2-5
v_gene: TRBV30
d_gene: .
abundance: .
CDR3aa: CAWSVGARGTQYF
CDR3nt: TGTGCCTGGAGTGTGGGGGCGCGAGGGACCCAGTACTTC

j_gene: TRBJ1-5
v_gene: TRBV5-1
d_gene: .
abundance: .
CDR3aa: CASSLGASSSNQPQHF
CDR3nt: TGCGCCAGCAGCTTGGGGGCCAGTTCTAGCAATCAGCCCCAGCATTTT

j_gene: TRBJ2-3
v_gene: TRBV28
d_gene: .
abundance: .
CDR3aa: CASSLTMGGDTQYF
CDR3nt: TGTGCCAGCAGCCTCACGATGGGGGGAGATACGCAGTATTTT

j_gene: TRBJ2-3
v_gene: TRBV5-5
d_gene: .
abundance: once
CDR3aa: CASSLDGSSTDTQYF
CDR3nt: TGTGCCAGCAGCTTGGACGGGTCTAGCACAGATACGCAGTATTTT

j_gene: TRBJ1-6
v_gene: TRBV6-5
d_gene: .
abundance: .
CDR3aa: CASSYSLSGGNSPLHF
CDR3nt: TGTGCCAGCAGTTATTCTCTTTCCGGGGGGAATTCACCCCTCCACTTT

j_gene: TRBJ2-3
v_gene: TRBV5-4
d_gene: .
abundance: .
CDR3aa: CASSLSGRLDTQYF
CDR3nt: TGTGCCAGCAGCTTGTCAGGGCGCCTGGATACGCAGTATTTT

j_gene: TRBJ1-1
v_gene: TRBV28
d_gene: .
abundance: .
CDR3aa: CASSPRPTEAFF
CDR3nt: TGTGCCAGCAGTCCGAGGCCCACTGAAGCTTTCTTT

j_gene: TRBJ1-3
v_gene: TRBV4-1
d_gene: .
abundance: .
CDR3aa: CASSQDNGRSSGNTIYF
CDR3nt: TGCGCCAGCAGCCAAGACAATGGACGGAGCTCTGGAAACACCATATATTTT

j_gene: TRBJ1-1
v_gene: TRBV6-5
d_gene: TRBD1
abundance: few
CDR3aa: CASMLQGDTEAFF
CDR3nt: TGTGCCAGCATGTTACAGGGGGACACTGAAGCTTTCTTT

j_gene: TRBJ1-3
v_gene: TRBV6-5
d_gene: .
abundance: .
CDR3aa: CASSYLQGAGNTIYF
CDR3nt: TGTGCCAGCAGTTATTTACAGGGTGCTGGAAACACCATATATTTT

j_gene: TRBJ2-5
v_gene: TRBV5-1
d_gene: .
abundance: .
CDR3aa: CASSQGGGQETQYF
CDR3nt: TGCGCCAGCAGCCAAGGGGGGGGGCAAGAGACCCAGTACTTC

j_gene: TRBJ1-2
v_gene: TRBV6-5
d_gene: .
abundance: .
CDR3aa: CASRTLYGYTF
CDR3nt: TGTGCCAGCAGAACGTTATATGGCTACACCTTC

j_gene: TRBJ1-2
v_gene: TRBV6-5
d_gene: .
abundance: .
CDR3aa: CASSPRGDYGYGYTF
CDR3nt: TGTGCCAGCAGTCCGAGGGGAGATTATGGATATGGCTACACCTTC

j_gene: TRBJ2-1
v_gene: TRBV7-2
d_gene: TRBD1
abundance: once
CDR3aa: CASSSGQGLYNEQFF
CDR3nt: TGTGCCAGCAGCTCGGGACAGGGGTTATACAATGAGCAGTTCTTC

j_gene: TRBJ1-2
v_gene: TRBV6-1
d_gene: .
abundance: few
CDR3aa: CASSELGVGYTF
CDR3nt: TGTGCCAGCAGTGAATTAGGGGTGGGCTACACCTTC

j_gene: TRBJ2-3
v_gene: TRBV5-1
d_gene: TRBD2
abundance: .
CDR3aa: CASSLAGLAAQYF
CDR3nt: TGCGCCAGCAGCTTGGCCGGACTAGCGGCGCAGTATTTT

j_gene: TRBJ1-4
v_gene: TRBV30
d_gene: TRBD1
abundance: .
CDR3aa: CAWSRDRGPNEKLFF
CDR3nt: TGTGCCTGGAGTCGGGACAGGGGGCCTAATGAAAAACTGTTTTTT

j_gene: TRBJ2-1
v_gene: TRBV7-9
d_gene: TRBD2
abundance: .
CDR3aa: CASSWGLAGIYNEQFF
CDR3nt: TGTGCCAGCAGCTGGGGACTAGCGGGGATTTACAATGAGCAGTTCTTC

j_gene: TRBJ2-5
v_gene: TRBV12-5
d_gene: TRBD2
abundance: .
CDR3aa: CASGLHSGGSETQYF
CDR3nt: TGTGCTAGTGGTTTGCATAGCGGGGGGAGCGAGACCCAGTACTTC

j_gene: TRBJ1-2
v_gene: TRBV5-4
d_gene: .
abundance: .
CDR3aa: CASSFILGTDGYTF
CDR3nt: TGTGCCAGCAGCTTCATCCTGGGAACAGATGGCTACACCTTC

j_gene: TRBJ2-5
v_gene: TRBV2
d_gene: .
abundance: .
CDR3aa: CASSSGLRAAETQYF
CDR3nt: TGTGCCAGCAGTTCGGGACTCCGGGCGGCAGAGACCCAGTACTTC

j_gene: TRBJ2-5
v_gene: TRBV10-3
d_gene: .
abundance: .
CDR3aa: CAISGGETQYF
CDR3nt: TGTGCCATCAGTGGGGGGGAGACCCAGTACTTC

j_gene: TRBJ1-3
v_gene: TRBV4-2
d_gene: .
abundance: .
CDR3aa: CASSRLSSGNTIYF
CDR3nt: TGTGCCAGCAGCCGTCTCAGCTCTGGAAACACCATATATTTT

j_gene: TRBJ2-3
v_gene: TRBV3-1/TRBV3-2
d_gene: TRBD1
abundance: .
CDR3aa: CASSQSATGLTQYF
CDR3nt: TGTGCCAGCAGCCAATCTGCGACAGGGCTTACGCAGTATTTT

j_gene: TRBJ2-3
v_gene: TRBV2
d_gene: .
abundance: few
CDR3aa: CASRRLKGAGPGTDTQYF
CDR3nt: TGTGCCAGCAGGAGGCTGAAGGGAGCAGGTCCGGGCACAGATACGCAGTATTTT

j_gene: TRBJ2-2
v_gene: TRBV24-1
d_gene: .
abundance: .
CDR3aa: CATSEGLGELFF
CDR3nt: TGTGCCACCAGTGAGGGGCTCGGGGAGCTGTTTTTT

j_gene: TRBJ2-5
v_gene: TRBV20-1
d_gene: TRBD1
abundance: .
CDR3aa: CSASKQGETQYF
CDR3nt: TGCAGTGCTAGTAAACAGGGGGAGACCCAGTACTTC

j_gene: TRBJ2-5
v_gene: TRBV27
d_gene: .
abundance: .
CDR3aa: CASSLFWGAEETQYF
CDR3nt: TGTGCCAGCAGTTTATTTTGGGGGGCCGAGGAGACCCAGTACTTC

j_gene: TRBJ1-2
v_gene: TRBV5-4
d_gene: .
abundance: .
CDR3aa: CASSFPGTNYGYTF
CDR3nt: TGTGCCAGCAGCTTCCCAGGGACTAACTATGGCTACACCTTC

j_gene: TRBJ1-5
v_gene: TRBV7-9
d_gene: TRBD1
abundance: once
CDR3aa: CASSLGTGGDNQPQHF
CDR3nt: TGTGCCAGCAGCTTAGGGACAGGGGGCGACAATCAGCCCCAGCATTTT

j_gene: TRBJ1-4
v_gene: TRBV5-8
d_gene: .
abundance: .
CDR3aa: CASSLNRDEKLFF
CDR3nt: TGTGCCAGCAGCTTGAACAGGGATGAAAAACTGTTTTTT

j_gene: TRBJ2-1
v_gene: TRBV7-2
d_gene: TRBD1
abundance: .
CDR3aa: CASSLRRTGGALEQFF
CDR3nt: TGTGCCAGCAGCTTAAGACGCACAGGGGGCGCATTGGAGCAGTTCTTC

j_gene: TRBJ2-2
v_gene: TRBV19
d_gene: .
abundance: .
CDR3aa: CASSKTRQDTGELFF
CDR3nt: TGTGCCAGTAGTAAAACCCGACAGGACACCGGGGAGCTGTTTTTT

j_gene: TRBJ2-6
v_gene: TRBV2
d_gene: .
abundance: .
CDR3aa: CASKSTVGEPGANVLTF
CDR3nt: TGTGCCAGCAAGTCGACGGTCGGGGAGCCTGGGGCCAACGTCCTGACTTTC

j_gene: TRBJ2-5
v_gene: TRBV18
d_gene: .
abundance: .
CDR3aa: CASSPQEETQYF
CDR3nt: TGTGCCAGCTCACCGCAAGAAGAGACCCAGTACTTC

j_gene: TRBJ2-1
v_gene: TRBV5-1
d_gene: .
abundance: .
CDR3aa: CASSPQLVGLLNEQFF
CDR3nt: TGCGCCAGCAGCCCGCAACTAGTTGGATTACTGAATGAGCAGTTCTTC

j_gene: TRBJ2-5
v_gene: TRBV10-1
d_gene: TRBD1
abundance: .
CDR3aa: CASSEGGTGLETQYF
CDR3nt: TGCGCCAGCAGTGAAGGGGGGACAGGGTTGGAGACCCAGTACTTC

j_gene: TRBJ1-2
v_gene: TRBV14
d_gene: .
abundance: few
CDR3aa: CASSQQTDLNYGYTF
CDR3nt: TGTGCCAGCAGCCAACAGACAGACCTGAACTATGGCTACACCTTC

j_gene: TRBJ2-5
v_gene: TRBV5-1
d_gene: .
abundance: .
CDR3aa: CASSLEGAETQYF
CDR3nt: TGCGCCAGCAGCTTGGAAGGGGCAGAGACCCAGTACTTC

j_gene: TRBJ1-2
v_gene: TRBV5-6
d_gene: .
abundance: .
CDR3aa: CASSLAGTETYGYTF
CDR3nt: TGTGCCAGCAGCTTGGCCGGGACGGAAACCTATGGCTACACCTTC

j_gene: TRBJ2-2
v_gene: TRBV27
d_gene: .
abundance: once
CDR3aa: CASSLSIGTVNTGELFF
CDR3nt: TGTGCCAGCAGTTTATCGATTGGGACGGTGAACACCGGGGAGCTGTTTTTT

j_gene: TRBJ1-4
v_gene: TRBV5-1
d_gene: TRBD1
abundance: .
CDR3aa: CASSWGQILNEKLFF
CDR3nt: TGCGCCAGCAGCTGGGGACAGATCTTAAATGAAAAACTGTTTTTT

j_gene: TRBJ1-3
v_gene: TRBV6-5
d_gene: TRBD1
abundance: .
CDR3aa: CASNPRGSGNTIYF
CDR3nt: TGTGCCAGCAACCCCAGGGGGTCTGGAAACACCATATATTTT

j_gene: TRBJ1-5
v_gene: TRBV19
d_gene: .
abundance: .
CDR3aa: CASSTQRGDYSNQPQHF
CDR3nt: TGTGCCAGTAGTACCCAGCGCGGAGACTATAGCAATCAGCCCCAGCATTTT

j_gene: TRBJ1-5
v_gene: TRBV2
d_gene: TRBD1
abundance: few
CDR3aa: CASSVQGDQPQHF
CDR3nt: TGTGCCAGCAGTGTACAGGGGGATCAGCCCCAGCATTTT

j_gene: TRBJ2-1
v_gene: TRBV13
d_gene: TRBD2
abundance: .
CDR3aa: CASSLGTSGGGFYNEQFF
CDR3nt: TGTGCCAGCAGCTTAGGGACTAGCGGGGGAGGGTTCTACAATGAGCAGTTCTTC

j_gene: TRBJ1-1
v_gene: TRBV5-1
d_gene: TRBD1
abundance: .
CDR3aa: CASSLGSSGGTEAFF
CDR3nt: TGCGCCAGCAGCTTGGGGAGCTCAGGGGGCACTGAAGCTTTCTTT

j_gene: TRBJ1-2
v_gene: TRBV2
d_gene: .
abundance: once
CDR3aa: CASRGNRINRGYTF
CDR3nt: TGTGCCAGCAGGGGAAACAGAATTAACCGCGGCTACACCTTC

j_gene: TRBJ1-4
v_gene: TRBV9
d_gene: .
abundance: .
CDR3aa: CASSVASATNEKLFF
CDR3nt: TGTGCCAGCAGCGTAGCGAGTGCAACTAATGAAAAACTGTTTTTT

j_gene: TRBJ1-2
v_gene: TRBV28
d_gene: .
abundance: .
CDR3aa: CASTTVSTYGYTF
CDR3nt: TGTGCCAGCACCACAGTTTCAACCTATGGCTACACCTTC

j_gene: TRBJ1-2
v_gene: TRBV5-6
d_gene: .
abundance: .
CDR3aa: CASSDSGGYGYGYTF
CDR3nt: TGTGCCAGCAGCGACTCGGGGGGCTATGGCTATGGCTACACCTTC

j_gene: TRBJ2-5
v_gene: TRBV24-1
d_gene: TRBD2
abundance: .
CDR3aa: CATSDFGLAGGRETQYF
CDR3nt: TGTGCCACCAGTGATTTCGGACTAGCGGGGGGGCGTGAGACCCAGTACTTC

j_gene: TRBJ1-1
v_gene: TRBV5-6
d_gene: TRBD1
abundance: .
CDR3aa: CASSLGGQQNTEAFF
CDR3nt: TGTGCCAGCAGCTTGGGGGGACAGCAGAACACTGAAGCTTTCTTT

j_gene: TRBJ1-2
v_gene: TRBV30
d_gene: .
abundance: .
CDR3aa: CAWSVPGANYGYTF
CDR3nt: TGTGCCTGGAGTGTACCAGGAGCTAACTATGGCTACACCTTC

j_gene: TRBJ2-1
v_gene: TRBV9
d_gene: TRBD1
abundance: .
CDR3aa: CASSVDAGQGAGEGTKQFF
CDR3nt: TGTGCCAGCAGCGTAGATGCGGGACAGGGGGCTGGAGAGGGAACCAAGCAGTTCTTC

j_gene: TRBJ1-6
v_gene: TRBV3-1/TRBV3-2
d_gene: .
abundance: few
CDR3aa: CASSQGGAEYNSPLHF
CDR3nt: TGTGCCAGCAGCCAAGGCGGGGCGGAATATAATTCACCCCTCCACTTT

j_gene: TRBJ2-1
v_gene: TRBV10-3
d_gene: TRBD2
abundance: .
CDR3aa: CAINKLPAGGVDEQFF
CDR3nt: TGTGCCATCAACAAGCTACCAGCGGGGGGGGTGGATGAGCAGTTCTTC

j_gene: TRBJ2-2
v_gene: TRBV10-1
d_gene: .
abundance: few
CDR3aa: CASSSEPSGELFF
CDR3nt: TGCGCCAGCAGTTCCGAGCCTTCCGGGGAGCTGTTTTTT

j_gene: TRBJ2-5
v_gene: TRBV19
d_gene: .
abundance: .
CDR3aa: CATAGQPEETQYF
CDR3nt: TGTGCCACCGCGGGACAACCCGAAGAGACCCAGTACTTC